This entry lists 27 T cell receptor beta chains sequenced from one sample in a study of blood T cell repertoires in COVID-19 (TCRdb year 2020). Library preparation was by the immunoSEQ multiplex PCR assay. The source is immuneACCESS, and TCRdb retained only in-frame sequences with V and J called. Part of the clones is not carried over; for the studies checked, unresolved V genes explain less than half of this, and the remainder is unexplained. In this sample the table shows about 300,000 clones, about 89% of which occur a single time. Of the sample, approximately 2.4% is held by the ten largest clones. Sequences were obtained from PBMCs or T cells enriched from blood (not recorded which). These receptors were collected from a woman younger than 30 who had recovered from COVID-19.

V is TRBV7-3 and J is TRBJ2-1; 9 bases agree with TRBD2. The CDR3 sequence is 13 residues long. CDR1 SGHTA and CDR2 FQGTGA come from the germline V gene. Trimming cost V 4 bases and J 10 bases; bases outside gene matches: 5. DNA for the CDR3: TGTGCCAGCAGCTCGCCAGGACTAGCGGAGCAGTTCTTC. This sequence encodes CASSSPGLAEQFF. Using reference TRBV7-3 and TRBJ2-1 for the parts outside the CDR3, the full variable domain is GAGVSQTPSNKVTEKGKYVELRCDPISGHTALYWYRQSLGQGPEFLIYFQGTGAADDSGLPNDRFFAVRPEGSVSTLKIQRTERGDSAVYLCASSSPGLAEQFFGPGTRLTVL.

This chain connects TRBV18 to TRBJ2-3, with a tentative D call TRBD2 (6 bases). V was pared by 2 bases and J by 4 bases, with 7 bases between. The length of the CDR3 is 13 residues. The germline gives CDR1 KGHSH, CDR2 LQKENI. For the CDR3, the DNA is TGTGCCAGCTCACCAGGGAGGTCAGATACGCAGTATTTT. It codes for CASSPGRSDTQYF.

This clone was detected only a few times. The chain recombines TRBV7-9 with TRBJ1-5; D ambiguous. The germline V and J ends were trimmed by 5 bases and 12 bases, with 14 bases remaining between them. The CDR3 has 12 residues. Germline lookup yields CDR1 SEHNR and CDR2 FQNEAQ (reference sequence). CDR3 coding DNA: TGTGCCAGCAGCCCCGAGAGTGGGCGCCAGCATTTT. It yields the protein CASSPESGRQHF.

The chain has TRBV5-8 and TRBJ2-3; the match to TRBD2 covers 13 bases. Germline-derived CDR1 and CDR2 are SGHTS and YDEGEE. The CDR3 contains 18 residues. V was clipped by 0 bases and J by 0 bases; unmatched bases: 4. CDR3 nucleotide sequence: TGTGCCAGCAGCTTGGAACTAGCGGGAGGGCCGAGCACAGATACGCAGTATTTT. Translation gives CASSLELAGGPSTDTQYF.

This clone occurred a few times. V gene TRBV12-3 or TRBV12-4 combines with J gene TRBJ2-3, with D maybe TRBD1 (6 bases). The CDR3 consists of 13 residues. V lost 6 bases and J 5 bases, leaving 12 bases between the germline ends. Here the CDR3 DNA reads TGTGCCAGCAGCTCAGGACAGCTAGATACGCAGTATTTT. Residues: CASSSGQLDTQYF.

The V and J genes are TRBV27 and TRBJ2-1; TRBD2 matches at 11 bases. J gave up 8 bases and V 6 bases, and 15 bases lay outside the gene matches. CDR3 length: 17 residues. Looked up from germline, CDR1 is MNHEY and CDR2 is SMNVEV (reference sequence). The CDR3 DNA sequence: TGTGCCAGCAGAACCGGGACTAGCGGCACGCTAGGCGATGAGCAGTTCTTC. This gives the protein CASRTGTSGTLGDEQFF.

The V and J genes are TRBV9 and TRBJ2-1; perhaps TRBD2 as D (6 bases). CDR3 length equals 15 residues. The germline V gene has CDR1 SGDLS and CDR2 YYNGEE. V was pared by 0 bases and J by 8 bases, with 15 bases between. The CDR3 DNA sequence: TGTGCCAGCAGCGTAGCGGGAGTGGGTATCTATGAGCAGTTCTTC. Protein: CASSVAGVGIYEQFF.

This clone was recorded only once. This chain connects TRBV27 to TRBJ1-5, with 7 bases aligning to TRBD1. Germline-derived CDR1 and CDR2 are MNHEY and SMNVEV (reference sequence). CDR3 size: 14 residues. V shed 2 bases, J shed 2 bases, and the junction held 0 bases outside the gene matches. The CDR3 spells CASSLTGGNQPQHF. The CDR3 DNA follows: TGTGCCAGCAGTTTAACAGGGGGCAATCAGCCCCAGCATTTT.

This clone occurred a few times. The chain couples TRBV5-4 to TRBJ1-2; TRBD1 agrees at 7 bases. CDR3 size: 16 residues. The V and J ends lost 4 bases and 4 bases, in that order; junction bases with no gene match: 13. Germline CDR1 and CDR2: SGHNT and YYREEE (reference sequence). Written as DNA, the CDR3 is TGTGCCAGCAGCCCACAGACAGGGATGGCGCTCTATGGCTACACCTTC. Translating it yields CASSPQTGMALYGYTF.

The chain combines TRBV11-3 with TRBJ1-1, with D perhaps TRBD1 (5 bases). V was cut by 1 base and J by 2 bases, with 17 bases left in between. CDR3 length: 17 residues. Germline-derived CDR1 and CDR2 are SGHNT and YENEEA. The CDR3 loop is CASSLGGTTFPNTEAFF. CDR3 coding DNA: TGTGCCAGCAGCTTAGGGGGGACTACCTTCCCTAACACTGAAGCTTTCTTT.

The genes are TRBV27 and TRBJ1-1; 9 nucleotides align to TRBD1. The V gene's germline CDR1 is MNHEY and CDR2 SMNVEV (reference sequence). V shed 6 bases and J 3 bases; nucleotides not matched to a gene: 8. This CDR3 is 15 amino acids long. The CDR3 is CASSSPGQGYTEAFF. Here the CDR3 DNA reads TGTGCCAGCAGCTCGCCGGGACAGGGTTACACTGAAGCTTTCTTT.

The V gene is TRBV28, the J gene TRBJ2-6; 8 bases agree with TRBD1. The germline V gene encodes CDR1 MDHEN and CDR2 SYDVKM. V was clipped by 4 bases and J by 2 bases; unmatched bases: 7. The CDR3 consists of 17 residues. The CDR3 sequence is CASSSRDRWAGANVLTF. The CDR3 nucleotides are TGTGCCAGCAGTTCGAGGGACAGGTGGGCTGGGGCCAACGTCCTGACTTTC.

The gene calls are TRBV4-1 and TRBJ2-3, with D possibly being TRBD2 (6 bases). In germline, CDR1 is MGHRA, CDR2 YSYEKL. CDR3 length equals 17 residues. Trimming removed 1 base at V and 1 base at J, with 15 bases between. CDR3 DNA sequence: TGCGCCAGCAGCCAAGTCGGTTCGGGGGTCCGCACAGATACGCAGTATTTT. Protein: CASSQVGSGVRTDTQYF.

This chain joins TRBV5-6 and TRBJ2-4; TRBD2 aligns across 10 bases. The trim removed 8 bases at V and 5 bases at J, leaving 22 bases unmatched. The CDR3 length is 19 residues. Germline lookup yields CDR1 SGHDT and CDR2 YYEEEE. CDR3 DNA: TGTGCCAGTAGCGGTCCGGGACTAGCGTCCTCATACGGAGAAAACATTCAGTACTTC. Encoded protein: CASSGPGLASSYGENIQYF.

This clone showed up just once. V usage is TRBV6-4 and J usage is TRBJ2-3; 9 bases match TRBD2. Trimming took 5 bases from V and 6 from J; bases not matched to a gene: 6. Germline CDR1 and CDR2: MRHNA and SNTAGT. The CDR3 totals 14 residues. The CDR3 DNA is TGTGCCAGCAGTCGCGGGGGGGAGTCCGATACGCAGTATTTT. It encodes CASSRGGESDTQYF.

This chain connects TRBV21-1 to TRBJ1-4. TRBV21-1 is designated a pseudogene. This CDR3 region has 10 residues. The CDR3 loop reads CASSRGLLFF. CDR3 nucleotide sequence: TGTGCCAGCAGCAGAGGTCTTCTGTTTTTT.

In this sample, this clone turned up once. The chain links TRBV2 to TRBJ1-5, with 7 positions matching TRBD1. The CDR3 is made up of 15 amino acids. Germline values: CDR1 SNHLY, CDR2 FYNNEI. V lost 4 bases and J lost 5; bases outside the gene matches: 8. The chain's CDR3 is CASSVPTGRYQPQHF. CDR3 sequence (DNA): TGTGCCAGCAGTGTACCGACAGGGAGGTATCAGCCCCAGCATTTT. The full variable domain, its missing parts supplied by reference TRBV2 and TRBJ1-5, is EPEVTQTPSHQVTQMGQEVILRCVPISNHLYFYWYRQILGQKVEFLVSFYNNEISEKSEIFDDQFSVERPDGSNFTLKIRSTKLEDSAMYFCASSVPTGRYQPQHFGDGTRLSIL.

The chain uses TRBV18 and TRBJ1-1; tentative D call: TRBD1 (5 bases). V was clipped by 7 bases and J by 3 bases, with 15 bases between them. The germline V gene has CDR1 KGHSH and CDR2 LQKENI. The CDR3 totals 14 residues. The CDR3 sequence is CASLFVRGDTEAFF. The CDR3 DNA reads TGTGCCAGCTTGTTCGTCCGGGGGGACACTGAAGCTTTCTTT.

The gene calls are TRBV10-1 and TRBJ2-5, with TRBD2 identical over 16 bases. This CDR3 is built from 18 residues. After removal of 4 bases from V and 2 bases from J, the junction contained 7 bases not matched to a gene. Germline V gene sequence: CDR1 WNHNN, CDR2 SYGVQD (reference sequence). CDR3 nucleotides: TGCGCCAGCAGTGGGGGACTAGCGGGAGGGAGTGTTCAAGAGACCCAGTACTTC. It yields the protein CASSGGLAGGSVQETQYF.

J is TRBJ2-1 and V is TRBV11-2; TRBD2 aligns across 13 bases. CDR1 and CDR2 from the germline V gene are SGHAT and FQNNGV. The CDR3 is 16 amino acids. The junction had 7 bases not matched to a gene; V was cut back by 4 bases and J by 7 bases. CDR3 DNA: TGTGCCAGCAGCTCCAGACTAGCGGGAGGATGGAATGAGCAGTTCTTC. Its protein is CASSSRLAGGWNEQFF.

V and J are TRBV27 and TRBJ1-3, with 9 bases matching TRBD1. With 6 bases clipped from V and 3 bases from J, the junction kept 6 bases outside the gene matches. The CDR3 has 15 residues. Germline V gene data show CDR1 as MNHEY and CDR2 as SMNVEV (reference sequence). Here the CDR3 DNA reads TGTGCCAGCAGGGTACAGGGGGCTTGTGGAAACACCATATATTTT. This codes for CASRVQGACGNTIYF.

The chain is built from TRBV28 and TRBJ2-3; TRBD2 aligns across 10 bases. The CDR3 extends over 17 amino acids. The germline V gene has CDR1 MDHEN and CDR2 SYDVKM. V was pared by 1 base and J by 6 bases, with 10 bases of the junction left unmatched. The CDR3 nucleotides read TGTGCCAGCAGTTTATTGGGGGGGGGACTAGCGAGCGATACGCAGTATTTT. Translation gives CASSLLGGGLASDTQYF.

CDR3 DNA: TGTGCCAGTAGTCAGACAGGGTATGGTTCGGGAGGCTACACCTTC. Its protein product is CASSQTGYGSGGYTF. The rearrangement uses TRBV19 and TRBJ1-2; 7 bases align to TRBD1. V was clipped by 5 bases and J by 8 bases; unmatched bases: 14. This CDR3 contains 15 residues. Germline CDR1 LNHDA, CDR2 SQIVND (reference sequence).

The chain joins TRBV5-1 to TRBJ2-1; maybe TRBD2 (8 bases). CDR1 is SGHRS, CDR2 YFSETQ, per germline. The germline V and J ends were trimmed by 7 bases and 7 bases, with 15 bases remaining between them. The CDR3 totals 13 residues. DNA for the CDR3: TGCGCCAGCCGTAGCGGGACAGCGAATGAGCAGTTCTTC. This gives the protein CASRSGTANEQFF.

The gene calls are TRBV9 and TRBJ2-3; 9 bases agree with TRBD2. Germline V gene data show CDR1 as SGDLS and CDR2 as YYNGEE. This CDR3 contains 16 residues. The J segment lost 0 bases and the V segment lost 2 bases, leaving 4 bases of the junction unmatched. CDR3 bases: TGTGCCAGCAGCGTGACTAGCGGCTCTAGCACAGATACGCAGTATTTT. It specifies CASSVTSGSSTDTQYF.

This chain uses TRBV19 with TRBJ2-5, with 12 nucleotides matching TRBD2. Trimming at V came to 1 base and at J to 5 bases, leaving 5 bases not matched to a gene. This CDR3 has 16 residues. Germline V CDR1 and CDR2: LNHDA, SQIVND (reference sequence). The CDR3 DNA sequence: TGTGCCAGTAGTATAGGACTAGCGGGAGCGGGGGAGACCCAGTACTTC. It encodes CASSIGLAGAGETQYF.

The rearrangement uses TRBV30 and TRBJ1-5, with a tentative D call TRBD1 (6 bases). V was shortened by 2 bases and J by 5 bases, with 13 bases between the two germline ends. Per germline, CDR1 GTSNPN and CDR2 SVGIG (reference sequence). CDR3 length: 14 amino acids. The CDR3 is CAWSPGGGHQPQHF. The CDR3 DNA follows: TGTGCCTGGAGTCCGGGGGGCGGGCATCAGCCCCAGCATTTT.